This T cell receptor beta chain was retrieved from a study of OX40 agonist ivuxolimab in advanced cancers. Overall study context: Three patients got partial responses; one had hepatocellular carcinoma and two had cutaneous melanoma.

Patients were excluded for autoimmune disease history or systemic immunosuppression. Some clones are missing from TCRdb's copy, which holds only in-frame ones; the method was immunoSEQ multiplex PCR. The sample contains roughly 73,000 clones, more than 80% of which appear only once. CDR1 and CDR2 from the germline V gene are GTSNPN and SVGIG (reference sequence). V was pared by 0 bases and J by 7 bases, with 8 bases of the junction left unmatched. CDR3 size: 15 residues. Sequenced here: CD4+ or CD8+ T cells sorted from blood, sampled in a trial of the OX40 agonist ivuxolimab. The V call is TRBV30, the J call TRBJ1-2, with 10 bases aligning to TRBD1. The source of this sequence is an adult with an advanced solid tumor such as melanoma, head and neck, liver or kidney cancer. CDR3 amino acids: CAWSVQARTGGGYTF. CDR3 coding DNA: TGTGCCTGGAGTGTACAAGCCAGGACAGGGGGTGGCTACACCTTC. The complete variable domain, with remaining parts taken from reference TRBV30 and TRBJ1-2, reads SQTIHQWPATLVQPVGSPLSLECTVEGTSNPNLYWYRQAAGRGLQLLFYSVGIGQISSEVPQNLSASRPQDRQFILSSKKLLLSDSGFYLCAWSVQARTGGGYTFGSGTRLTVV.